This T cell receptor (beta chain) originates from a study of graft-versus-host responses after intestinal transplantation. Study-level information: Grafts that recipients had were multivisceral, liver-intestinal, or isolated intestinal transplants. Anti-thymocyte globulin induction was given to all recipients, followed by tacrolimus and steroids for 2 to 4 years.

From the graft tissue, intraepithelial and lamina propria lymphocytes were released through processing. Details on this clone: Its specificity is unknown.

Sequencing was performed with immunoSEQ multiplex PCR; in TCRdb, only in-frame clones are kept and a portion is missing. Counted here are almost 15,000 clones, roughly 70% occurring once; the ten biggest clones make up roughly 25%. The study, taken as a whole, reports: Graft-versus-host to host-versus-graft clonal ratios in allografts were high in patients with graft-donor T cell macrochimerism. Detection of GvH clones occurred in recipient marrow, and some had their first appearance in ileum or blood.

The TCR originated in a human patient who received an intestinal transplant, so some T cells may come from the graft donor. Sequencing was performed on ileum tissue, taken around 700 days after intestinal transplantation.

CDR3 sequence (DNA): TGTGCCAGCAGTTTTAGGGACGGCTACACAGATACGCAGTATTTT. Its translation: CASSFRDGYTDTQYF. The chain couples TRBV28 to TRBJ2-3; D is perhaps TRBD1 or TRBD2 (5 bases each). The germline gives CDR1 MDHEN, CDR2 SYDVKM. Trimming took off 3 bases at V and 2 bases at J, with 12 bases between the two ends. There are 15 residues in the CDR3.